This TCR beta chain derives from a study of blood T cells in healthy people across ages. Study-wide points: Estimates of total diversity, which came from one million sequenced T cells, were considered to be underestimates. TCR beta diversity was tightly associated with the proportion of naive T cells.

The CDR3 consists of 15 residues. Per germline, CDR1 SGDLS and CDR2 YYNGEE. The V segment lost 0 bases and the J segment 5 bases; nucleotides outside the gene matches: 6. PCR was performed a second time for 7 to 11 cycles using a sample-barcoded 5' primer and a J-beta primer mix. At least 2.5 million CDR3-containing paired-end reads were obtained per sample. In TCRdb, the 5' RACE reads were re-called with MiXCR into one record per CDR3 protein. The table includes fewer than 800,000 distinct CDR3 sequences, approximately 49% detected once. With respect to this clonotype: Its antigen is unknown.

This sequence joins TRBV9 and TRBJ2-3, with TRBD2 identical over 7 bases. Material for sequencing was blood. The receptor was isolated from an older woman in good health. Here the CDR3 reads CASSVAGREIDTQYF. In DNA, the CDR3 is TGTGCCAGCAGCGTAGCAGGGCGGGAGATAGATACGCAGTATTTT.